Following are 24 T cell receptor beta chains from one sample sequenced in a study of T cell responses to AZD1222 COVID-19 vaccine. Repertoires were generated with immunoSEQ multiplex PCR, while TCRdb's copy carries only in-frame clones and drops some. The repertoire holds 80,000 to 100,000 clones, with over 75% as singletons. Source: peripheral blood, taken 28 days after the second AZD1222 dose. The receptors come from an adult who received the AZD1222 COVID-19 vaccine.

This clone was detected only once. The V gene is TRBV27, the J gene TRBJ2-7; D perhaps matches TRBD1 (6 bases). The CDR3 has 13 amino acids. The germline gives CDR1 MNHEY, CDR2 SMNVEV (reference sequence). Trimming pared 4 bases from V and 6 bases from J, leaving 13 bases between. The CDR3 loop is CASSYREDGEQYV. The CDR3 coding sequence is TGTGCCAGCAGTTACAGGGAAGATGGCGAGCAGTACGTC.

This clone is judged medium-sized. The chain recombines TRBV5-1 with TRBJ2-7; D may be TRBD2 (5 bases). This CDR3 is built from 15 residues. Germline values: CDR1 SGHRS, CDR2 YFSETQ. Trimming took off 0 bases at V and 6 bases at J, with 16 bases between the two ends. CDR3 amino acids: CASSLDGVPEGEQYF. Written as DNA, the CDR3 is TGCGCCAGCAGCTTGGATGGAGTCCCTGAGGGCGAGCAGTACTTC.

The chain uses TRBV12-3 or TRBV12-4 and TRBJ1-6; D not resolved. Deletions cut 7 bases from V and 10 bases from J, with 14 bases between. This CDR3 has 13 amino acids. CDR3 in DNA: TGTGCCAGCACCGACTCGGACGGCTCACCCCTCCACTTT. It translates to CASTDSDGSPLHF.

A remark on this clone: The germline gene is not matched at one end of the junction; a read error may be the cause. This rearrangement joins TRBV7-7 to TRBJ2-2; TRBD1 matches at 9 bases. The germline V gene encodes CDR1 SSHAT and CDR2 FNYEAQ (reference sequence). The CDR3 covers 16 residues. CDR3 residues: CASSPLDRGFTGELFF. The CDR3 region has the DNA TGTGCTAGCAGCCCTCTGGACAGGGGATTTACCGGGGAGCTGTTTTTT.

The chain combines TRBV5-6 with TRBJ1-6; the D gene is possibly TRBD1 (5 bases). CDR1 and CDR2 from the germline V gene are SGHDT and YYEEEE. The CDR3 is 16 residues long. The germline V and J ends were trimmed by 4 bases and 6 bases, with 17 bases remaining between them. CDR3 nucleotide sequence: TGTGCCAGCAGCCTAATTGGGACCCTGTTTAATTCACCCCTCCACTTT. Its translation: CASSLIGTLFNSPLHF.

V and J are TRBV9 and TRBJ1-3; D not certain. Trimming stripped 3 bases from V and 0 bases from J, with 13 bases between. The CDR3 has 16 residues. Germline V CDR1 and CDR2: SGDLS, YYNGEE. CDR3 amino acids: CASSDTGPSSGNTIYF. CDR3 nucleotide sequence: TGTGCCAGCAGCGATACCGGACCATCCTCTGGAAACACCATATATTTT.

The chain employs TRBV24-1 and TRBJ2-3; weak D call: TRBD2 (6 bases). CDR1 is KGHDR, CDR2 SFDVKD, per germline. The CDR3 has 15 residues. Trimming left V 3 bases short and J 6 bases short, with 15 bases between. CDR3 sequence (DNA): TGTGCCACCAGTGATACTAGTTGGGGGGAGGATACGCAGTATTTT. Amino acids: CATSDTSWGEDTQYF.

This clone was seen more than once but under ten times. The rearrangement uses TRBV30 and TRBJ1-4; D might be TRBD1 (5 bases). The CDR3 totals 15 residues. Per the germline V gene, CDR1 is GTSNPN and CDR2 is SVGIG (reference sequence). V was shortened by 0 bases and J by 3 bases, with 11 bases between the two germline ends. The CDR3 DNA reads TGTGCCTGGAGTGTACGACAGCTCTCTAATGAAAAACTGTTTTTT. As protein: CAWSVRQLSNEKLFF.

Only one count was recorded for this clone. The rearrangement joins TRBV24-1 to TRBJ2-1, with D perhaps TRBD2 (6 bases). This CDR3 has 15 amino acids. From germline, CDR1 is KGHDR and CDR2 SFDVKD. V gave up 5 bases and J gave up 0 bases, with 10 bases separating them. Written as DNA, the CDR3 is TGTGCCACCAGTGTTTACGGGAGCTCCTACAATGAGCAGTTCTTC. Translated, it gives CATSVYGSSYNEQFF.

The chain couples TRBV7-2 to TRBJ1-2; 7 positions match TRBD1. CDR1 SGHTA and CDR2 FQGNSA come from the germline V gene. This CDR3 is 14 amino acids long. Trimming cost V 1 base and J 5 bases; bases outside gene matches: 4. CDR3 protein: CASSLEPGGYGYTF. Written as DNA, the CDR3 is TGTGCCAGCAGCTTAGAGCCAGGGGGGTATGGCTACACCTTC. Full variable domain (missing parts from reference TRBV7-2 and TRBJ1-2): GAGVSQSPSNKVTEKGKDVELRCDPISGHTALYWYRQSLGQGLEFLIYFQGNSAPDKSGLPSDRFSAERTGGSVSTLTIQRTQQEDSAVYLCASSLEPGGYGYTFGSGTRLTVV.

The chain joins TRBV29-1 to TRBJ2-7, with 10 bases lining up with TRBD1. V gave up 3 bases and J gave up 8 bases; unmatched junction bases: 7. Germline CDR1 and CDR2: SQVTM and ANQGSEA. CDR3 length equals 13 residues. CDR3 amino acids: CSVESDRGLKQYF. The CDR3 DNA sequence: TGCAGCGTTGAGTCCGACAGGGGGCTGAAGCAGTACTTC.

The chain joins TRBV6-6 to TRBJ1-4; no clear D. Between the trimmed V and J ends, which lost 5 bases and 8 bases, there was a span of 6 bases. CDR3 length: 11 residues. Germline V CDR1 and CDR2: MNHNY, SVGAGI (reference sequence). The CDR3 loop is CASSRGEKLFF. The DNA for the CDR3 is TGTGCCAGCAGTCGCGGAGAAAAACTGTTTTTT.

The chain carries TRBV12-3 or TRBV12-4 and TRBJ1-1; D not resolved. The CDR3 has 12 amino acids. The V end lost 6 bases, the J end lost 8 bases, and 13 bases lay between the germline ends. CDR3 sequence (DNA): TGTGCCAGCAGGATGTCGGCAGTCGAAGCTTTCTTT. This gives the protein CASRMSAVEAFF.

This clone appeared once. The chain is built from TRBV2 and TRBJ2-3; 11 bases are shared with TRBD2. The CDR3 is 16 amino acids. Looked up from germline, CDR1 is SNHLY and CDR2 is FYNNEI. With V trimmed by 5 bases and J by 6 bases, 10 bases remained unmatched. The CDR3 DNA reads TGTGCCAGCAGTAAATATCTCGCTAGCGGGGGGGATACGCAGTATTTT. This encodes CASSKYLASGGDTQYF.

The chain carries TRBV7-9 and TRBJ2-7; TRBD1 matches at 9 bases. The CDR3 has 14 amino acids. Trimming took 5 bases from V and 3 from J; bases not matched to a gene: 5. CDR1 is SEHNR, CDR2 FQNEAQ, per germline (reference sequence). In nucleotides, the CDR3 is TGTGCCAGCAGCCACGGGACAGGGAACTACGAGCAGTACTTC. Protein product: CASSHGTGNYEQYF.

This clone appeared once. The chain links TRBV28 to TRBJ1-2; D is unclear. This CDR3 is 10 amino acids long. Trimming removed 5 bases from V and 3 bases from J, with 1 base in between. CDR1 and CDR2 from the germline V gene are MDHEN and SYDVKM. The CDR3 loop reads CASSDYGYTF. The CDR3 DNA reads as TGTGCCAGCAGTGACTATGGCTACACCTTC.

This clone was found a few times. The gene calls are TRBV28 and TRBJ2-5; the D is unclear. The V gene's germline CDR1 is MDHEN and CDR2 SYDVKM. This CDR3 has 12 amino acids. The ends were cut back, 3 bases at V and 2 bases at J, with 4 bases in the middle. Here the CDR3 DNA reads TGTGCCAGCAGTTTGGCTCAAGAGACCCAGTACTTC. Encoded protein: CASSLAQETQYF.

This clone turned up a few times. The chain couples TRBV6-5 to TRBJ1-1; possibly TRBD1 for D (6 bases). Germline CDR1 is MNHEY and CDR2 is SVGAGI. The CDR3 is 13 residues long. The germline V and J ends were trimmed by 6 bases and 1 base, with 9 bases remaining between them. CDR3 DNA sequence: TGTGCCAGCAGACTCAGGGGGAACACTGAAGCTTTCTTT. Translating gives CASRLRGNTEAFF.

The V gene is TRBV28, the J gene TRBJ2-7, with TRBD1 matching over 9 bases. This CDR3 region has 14 residues. Germline trimming cut 7 bases from V and 4 bases from J; bases unmatched to any gene: 8. CDR1 and CDR2 from the germline V gene are MDHEN and SYDVKM. The CDR3 DNA sequence: TGTGCCAGCAAAGGGACAGGGAGCCGATACGAGCAGTACTTC. Its protein product is CASKGTGSRYEQYF.

The chain employs TRBV24-1 and TRBJ1-2; 8 nucleotides align to TRBD1. The CDR3 spans 14 residues. The ends lost 4 bases at V and 8 bases at J; junction bases unmatched: 8. Germline assignment: CDR1 KGHDR and CDR2 SFDVKD. The DNA of the CDR3 is TGTGCCACCAGTGACTCAGGACAGGGAGGCGGCTACACCTTC. Translating it yields CATSDSGQGGGYTF.

V and J are TRBV9 and TRBJ2-1; no clear D. V was clipped by 4 bases and J by 5 bases, with 7 bases between them. The CDR3 runs 12 residues. CDR1 and CDR2 (germline): SGDLS, YYNGEE. CDR3 DNA sequence: TGTGCCAGCAGCATCTGGGACAATGAGCAGTTCTTC. The encoded protein is CASSIWDNEQFF.

Worth noting for this clone: Within the sample, other DNA sequences also encode this same CDR3. CDR3 nucleotides: TGCGCCAGCAGCTTAGGACAGAACTATGGCTACACCTTC. Protein: CASSLGQNYGYTF. The rearrangement joins TRBV5-1 to TRBJ1-2; a weak D match, TRBD1 (6 bases). V lost 2 bases and J lost 2, with 7 bases in between. The CDR3 extends over 13 amino acids. Looked up from germline, CDR1 is SGHRS and CDR2 is YFSETQ.

The chain recombines TRBV28 with TRBJ2-2; maybe TRBD1 (6 bases). CDR1 is MDHEN, CDR2 SYDVKM, per germline. The CDR3 sequence is 15 residues long. Trimming removed 5 bases at V and 6 bases at J, with 16 bases between. The chain's CDR3 is CASSDTGTTSGELFF. The CDR3 DNA follows: TGTGCCAGCAGTGACACCGGGACAACATCCGGGGAGCTGTTTTTT.

The chain employs TRBV7-8 and TRBJ2-2; a possible D gene is TRBD2 (5 bases). Germline V CDR1 and CDR2: SGHVS, FQNEAQ. V lost 1 base to trimming and J lost 6 bases, with 12 bases between them. This CDR3 has 15 residues. CDR3 DNA: TGTGCCAGCAGCTTAGGCACACCGAGGGCCGGGGAGCTGTTTTTT. Translated, it gives CASSLGTPRAGELFF.